The sequence of this T cell receptor (beta chain) was determined in a study of technical replicates of blood from a handful of donors. Here immunoSEQ multiplex PCR was the method, and the copy in TCRdb shows in-frame clones only, minus some. In the table there are roughly 79,000 clones, 96% of which are singletons. Sequencing was performed on T cells isolated from PBMCs. This receptor was obtained from a human donor in good health.

The CDR3 region has the DNA TGTGCCAGCAGCATGCCCGGGACTAGCGGGAGTGGTGAGCAGTTCTTC. Protein: CASSMPGTSGSGEQFF. The chain recombines TRBV5-4 with TRBJ2-1; 14 nucleotides align to TRBD2. Germline values: CDR1 SGHNT, CDR2 YYREEE (reference sequence). The CDR3 is 16 residues long. The ends lost 4 bases at V and 9 bases at J; junction bases unmatched: 9.